Reported below is one T cell receptor beta chain. This sample is part of a study of blood T cell repertoires in COVID-19. One Seattle source followed patients from active infection through their disease course. This CDR3 region has 15 residues. V lost 7 bases and J lost 7; bases outside the gene matches: 8. Germline-derived CDR1 and CDR2 are LNHDA and SQIVND (reference sequence). Using immunoSEQ multiplex PCR, the repertoire was profiled, and TCRdb retains in-frame clones only, with some absent. The sample lists about 99,000 clones, around 88% occurring once. This TCR derives from a man aged 50-60 years with COVID-19, enrolled during active disease. Sequencing was done on a sample of peripheral blood. This chain connects TRBV19 to TRBJ1-6, with 9 bases lining up with TRBD1. The CDR3 nucleotides are TGTGCCAGTAACCCGACAGGGGGAGTGAATTCACCCCTCCACTTT. Translated: CASNPTGGVNSPLHF.